What follows is one TCR beta chain and its context. Its antigen is currently unknown. Researchers ran the assay at a deep level. Sequenced by immunoSEQ multiplex PCR; TCRdb stores in-frame clones only, minus some. The data show 500,000 to 700,000 clones, with approximately 95% seen just once and around 0.12% held by the top ten. This specimen comes from a study of shared clonotypes between healthy human individuals. Overall study: Each donor had three CD4 naive, three CD4 memory, two CD8 naive and one CD8 memory plate. Study-wide results and caveats: It was the few donors that limited the genetic and exposure-history diversity represented. Estimated richness values were generally larger in naive subsets than in memory subsets.

Cells designated naive CD8 were CD45RO-negative and were positively selected for CCR7, with terminally differentiated effector memory CD45RA+ cells excluded. Trimming pared 1 base from V and 1 base from J, leaving 8 bases between. The CDR3 contains 14 residues. The germline gives CDR1 MNHEY, CDR2 SMNVEV (reference sequence). V usage is TRBV27 and J usage is TRBJ2-7; D is undetermined. This TCR derives from a woman aged 25 to 39 in good health. Sequenced material: naive CD8+ T cells sorted from blood. The CDR3 nucleotides are TGTGCCAGCAGTTTATATACCAGATCCTACGAGCAGTACTTC. Protein product: CASSLYTRSYEQYF.